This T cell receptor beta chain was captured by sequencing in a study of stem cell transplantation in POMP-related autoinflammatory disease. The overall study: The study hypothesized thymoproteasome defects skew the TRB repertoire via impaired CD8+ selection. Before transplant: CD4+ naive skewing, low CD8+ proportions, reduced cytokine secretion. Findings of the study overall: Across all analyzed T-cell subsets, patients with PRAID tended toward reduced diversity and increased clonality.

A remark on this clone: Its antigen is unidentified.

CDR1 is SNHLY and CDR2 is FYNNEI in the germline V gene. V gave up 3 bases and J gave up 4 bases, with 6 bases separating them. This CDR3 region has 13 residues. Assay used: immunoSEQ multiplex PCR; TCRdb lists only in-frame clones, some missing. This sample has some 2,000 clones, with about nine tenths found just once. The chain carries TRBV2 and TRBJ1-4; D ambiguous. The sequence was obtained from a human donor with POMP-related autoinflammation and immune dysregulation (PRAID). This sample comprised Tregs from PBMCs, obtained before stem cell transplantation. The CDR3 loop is CASSDGLNEKLFF. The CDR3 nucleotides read TGTGCCAGCAGTGACGGGCTTAATGAAAAACTGTTTTTT.